The entry below gives a single T cell receptor (beta chain) sequence along with its context. These data originate in a study of blood T cell repertoires in COVID-19. Study-wide background: PBMCs, B-cell-depleted T cells, or T cells were the source of the cDNA or gDNA that made up the material.

The germline gives CDR1 SGDLS, CDR2 YYNGEE. The CDR3 has 18 residues. V gave up 0 bases and J gave up 6 bases, with 25 bases separating them. Per the authors' pipeline: Amplification of reference gene primers provided the estimated nucleated cell counts. The table came from immunoSEQ multiplex PCR; TCRdb's copy has only in-frame clones and leaves some out. V and J calls and clone size are given by that table; D and trimming were obtained from the DNA. In the table there are 200,000 to 250,000 clones, about 89% of which are singletons. The TCR sequence derives from a man in his 60s who had recovered from COVID-19. The specimen sequenced was peripheral blood. This chain connects TRBV9 to TRBJ2-7, with a tentative D call TRBD2 (6 bases). This CDR3 reads CASSVGIPTSKLLSEQYF. The CDR3 bases are TGTGCCAGCAGCGTAGGAATCCCGACTAGTAAACTTCTCTCCGAGCAGTACTTC. Looking up the rest from reference TRBV9 and TRBJ2-7 gives the full variable domain: DSGVTQTPKHLITATGQRVTLRCSPRSGDLSVYWYQQSLDQGLQFLIQYYNGEERAKGNILERFSAQQFPDLHSELNLSSLELGDSALYFCASSVGIPTSKLLSEQYFGPGTRLTVT.